Listed below are T cell receptor beta chains from one sample, sequenced in a study of CD8+ T cells in alopecia areata. Profiling relied on immunoSEQ multiplex PCR, and the TCRdb table lists in-frame clones only, not all of them. The data hold 150,000 to 200,000 clones, with 50% to 65% observed a single time. Sequenced here: CD4+ T cells sorted from blood, sampled at week 24, from a patient treated with tofacitinib. Every receptor here comes from a human donor with alopecia areata. CDR3s include the opening cysteine and the closing phenylalanine or tryptophan. D genes are given only for firm matches. Not every row has a clone size; where given, it reads once, few, many or a size class.

clone size,J gene,D gene,V gene,CDR3 protein,CDR3 DNA
-,TRBJ1-2,TRBD1,TRBV29-1,CSVGFGGQGGYTF,TGCAGCGTTGGCTTCGGGGGACAGGGAGGCTACACCTTC
few,TRBJ1-1,-,TRBV29-1,CSVREGLEAFF,TGCAGCGTGAGGGAGGGCCTTGAAGCTTTCTTT
-,TRBJ2-3,TRBD2,TRBV11-2,CASSLSGDRTDTQYF,TGTGCCAGCAGCCTCAGCGGGGACCGCACAGATACGCAGTATTTT
-,TRBJ2-5,-,TRBV10-2,CASSLNQETQYF,TGCGCCAGCAGTCTAAACCAGGAGACCCAGTACTTC
-,TRBJ1-2,-,TRBV2,CASSEGSYGYTF,TGTGCCAGCAGTGAAGGGAGTTATGGCTACACCTTC
few,TRBJ1-6,TRBD1,TRBV6-5,CASSWDSNSPLHF,TGTGCCAGCAGTTGGGACAGCAATTCACCCCTCCACTTT
-,TRBJ1-4,-,TRBV5-6,CASSTGTENEKLFF,TGTGCCAGCAGCACGGGGACGGAGAATGAAAAACTGTTTTTT
-,TRBJ1-6,TRBD1,TRBV30,CAWYKGASNSPLHF,TGTGCCTGGTACAAGGGGGCCTCGAATTCACCCCTCCACTTT
few,TRBJ2-3,-,TRBV19,CASSIQGQGTDTQYF,TGTGCCAGTAGTATCCAAGGACAAGGCACAGATACGCAGTATTTT
many,TRBJ1-1,-,TRBV7-9,CASSSNRVNTEAFF,TGTGCCAGCAGCTCTAACAGGGTCAACACTGAAGCTTTCTTT
-,TRBJ1-4,TRBD1,TRBV5-6,CASSLVGTGSEKLFF,TGTGCCAGCAGCTTGGTAGGGACAGGGAGCGAAAAACTGTTTTTT
-,TRBJ2-2,-,TRBV29-1,CSVEEGVPGELFF,TGCAGCGTTGAAGAGGGGGTACCCGGGGAGCTGTTTTTT
-,TRBJ1-2,-,TRBV7-9,CASSDRDLGGYTF,TGTGCCAGCAGCGATCGGGACTTGGGCGGCTACACCTTC
-,TRBJ1-2,-,TRBV10-3,CAISDNRYGYTF,TGTGCCATCAGTGACAACCGGTATGGCTACACCTTC
-,TRBJ2-2,-,TRBV5-6,CASSTGPQGRGELFF,TGTGCCAGCAGCACTGGGCCGCAGGGGCGCGGGGAGCTGTTTTTT
few,TRBJ2-6,-,TRBV19,CASSTRGSGANVLTF,TGTGCCAGTAGTACTCGAGGGTCTGGGGCCAACGTCCTGACTTTC
few,TRBJ2-5,-,TRBV4-1,CASSLVAGETQYF,TGCGCCAGCAGCCTCGTGGCAGGCGAGACCCAGTACTTC
-,TRBJ1-2,-,TRBV4-2,CASSQARLTGLLYGYTF,TGTGCCAGCAGCCAAGCCCGTCTAACAGGACTACTCTATGGCTACACCTTC
few,TRBJ2-5,TRBD2,TRBV11-2,CASVLAGGPQETQYF,TGTGCCTCGGTCCTCGCGGGGGGGCCTCAAGAGACCCAGTACTTC
-,TRBJ2-3,-,TRBV10-3,CAIGGADTQYF,TGTGCCATCGGGGGCGCAGATACGCAGTATTTT
-,TRBJ1-6,-,TRBV27,CASTSRWGSPLHF,TGTGCCAGCACCTCAAGGTGGGGTTCACCCCTCCACTTT
once,TRBJ2-6,-,TRBV28,CASREQGPGANVLTF,TGTGCCAGCAGGGAACAGGGACCGGGGGCCAACGTCCTGACTTTC
-,TRBJ2-7,-,TRBV6-5,CASRRGGRNPYEQYF,TGTGCCAGCCGGAGGGGGGGGAGAAACCCCTACGAGCAGTACTTC
-,TRBJ1-2,-,TRBV6-5,CASSDGIYGYTF,TGTGCCAGCAGTGACGGAATCTATGGCTACACCTTC
few,TRBJ2-7,-,TRBV4-1,CASSQDLGGGRSGEQYF,TGCGCCAGCAGCCAAGATCTCGGTGGGGGAAGAAGCGGCGAGCAGTACTTC
-,TRBJ2-3,TRBD2,TRBV30,CAWGGGTRAMDTQYF,TGTGCCTGGGGAGGGGGGACTAGGGCGATGGATACGCAGTATTTT
few,TRBJ2-7,TRBD1,TRBV7-9,CASNQKDRDHEQYF,TGTGCCAGCAACCAAAAAGACAGGGACCACGAGCAGTACTTC